This T cell receptor (beta chain) emerged from a study of blood T cell repertoires in COVID-19. Looking at the study overall: The United States, Italy and Spain were the sources of the acute and convalescent COVID-19 samples. In each case, the material was cDNA or gDNA derived from T cells, B-cell-depleted T cells, or PBMCs.

As originally analysed: Reference gene primer amplification gave nucleated cell count estimates. The protocol was immunoSEQ multiplex PCR, while the TCRdb copy is restricted to in-frame clones and leaves out a portion. V and J calls and clone size follow that table, whereas D and trimming were derived from the DNA. The sample lists 200,000 to 250,000 clones, less than 85% occurring once. CDR3 length: 17 amino acids. V lost 5 bases, J lost 2 bases, and 12 bases stayed unmatched. CDR1 SGDLS and CDR2 YYNGEE come from the germline V gene. The chain couples TRBV9 to TRBJ2-2, with 7 bases matching TRBD2. The sequence was obtained from an older woman with acute or convalescent COVID-19. What was sequenced was peripheral blood. The CDR3 bases are TGTGCCAGCAGTGGGGTCTCCGGGACTACTAACACCGGGGAGCTGTTTTTT. Translating it yields CASSGVSGTTNTGELFF.